One sample yielded the 6 T cell receptor beta chains listed below, sequenced in a study of CD8 T cells in Susac syndrome. RNA totalling about 0.45 to 1 ug underwent reverse transcription with random hexamers. TCRdb analysed the immunoSEQ multiplex PCR reads with MiXCR anew, one entry per CDR3 protein. The sample consists of tens of thousands of distinct CDR3 sequences, just over 95% of them appearing once. Material for sequencing was CD4+ T cells from PBMCs. The receptors originated from a human donor with multiple sclerosis.

CDR3 amino acids: CASSYSRTSPQETQYF. CDR3 coding DNA: TGTGCCAGCAGTTACTCTAGGACTAGCCCCCAAGAGACCCAGTACTTC. The V and J genes are TRBV6-5 and TRBJ2-5, with 8 bases aligning to TRBD2. CDR3 length equals 16 residues. CDR1 and CDR2 from the germline V gene are MNHEY and SVGAGI. The ends lost 0 bases at V and 1 base at J; junction bases unmatched: 4.

This clonotype was counted a few times. The chain carries TRBV6-6 and TRBJ1-6; 11 positions agree with TRBD1. The CDR3 sequence is 16 residues long. After removal of 4 bases from V and 5 bases from J, the junction contained 4 bases not matched to a gene. CDR1 and CDR2 (germline): MNHNY, SVGAGI (reference sequence). This CDR3 reads CASSSKDRGHNSPLHF. The CDR3 bases are TGTGCCAGCAGTTCCAAGGACAGGGGGCATAATTCACCCCTCCACTTT.

CDR3 sequence reads: CASSFWTQSSYNEQFF. For the CDR3, the DNA is TGTGCCAGCAGTTTCTGGACGCAAAGCTCCTACAATGAGCAGTTCTTC. This chain joins TRBV6-2 or TRBV6-3 and TRBJ2-1; D uncertain. V lost 4 bases and J 0 bases, leaving 13 bases between the germline ends. The CDR3 loop spans 16 amino acids. Per germline, CDR1 MNHEY and CDR2 SVGEGT.

The CDR3 here is CASSFVHPSTDTQYF. For the CDR3, the DNA is TGTGCCAGCAGCTTCGTACACCCGAGCACAGATACGCAGTATTTT. The chain has TRBV7-8 and TRBJ2-3, with D uncertain. V lost 3 bases and J lost 0, with 10 bases in between. Germline-derived CDR1 and CDR2 are SGHVS and FQNEAQ. The CDR3 loop spans 15 amino acids.

This clonotype was counted once. The V and J genes are TRBV20-1 and TRBJ2-7; D unresolved. Per the germline V gene, CDR1 is DFQATT and CDR2 is SNEGSKA (reference sequence). The CDR3 has 14 residues. V lost 1 base and J lost 3, with 13 bases in between. The CDR3 reads CSARASRTIYEQYF. Written as DNA, the CDR3 is TGCAGTGCTAGAGCCTCTAGGACGATCTACGAGCAGTACTTC.

This clonotype has just one count. This chain joins TRBV12-3 or TRBV12-4 and TRBJ2-1, with D perhaps matching TRBD1 (6 bases). CDR3 length: 16 residues. Deletions cut 5 bases from V and 0 bases from J, with 14 bases between. The CDR3 bases are TGTGCCAGCAGTGTAGAAACAGGGATCTCCTACAATGAGCAGTTCTTC. This gives the protein CASSVETGISYNEQFF.